This T cell receptor beta chain appears in the sequencing data of a study of T cell changes during pregnancy in multiple sclerosis. Assay used: immunoSEQ multiplex PCR; TCRdb lists only in-frame clones, some missing. Among roughly 60,000 clones listed, about 94% were seen once. This CDR3 is 12 amino acids long. V gave up 10 bases and J gave up 5 bases, with 14 bases separating them. Per germline, CDR1 MNHNS and CDR2 SASEGT. This sequence joins TRBV6-1 and TRBJ1-2; possibly TRBD1 for D (6 bases). Sequenced material: CD4+ T cells from peripheral blood mononuclear cells, taken before pregnancy. This sequence was found in a female donor with multiple sclerosis, enrolled in a pregnancy study. This CDR3 reads CATLGHIYGYTF. Here the CDR3 DNA reads TGTGCCACGCTGGGACACATTTATGGCTACACCTTC.